This T cell receptor beta chain was documented in a study of cytomegalovirus exposure and HLA in healthy donors. Study observations and caveats: Equally common other TCR beta chains were less clonally expanded than HLA-associated ones, a later analysis found. Rare TCR sequences dominated, though some public TCRs recurred in many donors. A few V segments could not be told apart, such as TRBV6-2 and TRBV6-3, and were left out.

Remarks on this clone: The antigen is not known.

All the people who gave samples were healthy bone marrow donors. The CDR3 runs 15 residues. Germline CDR1 and CDR2: SGHNT and YYREEE (reference sequence). Trimming removed 4 bases at V and 6 bases at J, with 19 bases between. PCR primers comprised 60 Vbeta and 13 Jbeta primers. Sequencing was performed with immunoSEQ multiplex PCR; in TCRdb, only in-frame clones are kept and a portion is missing. The sample has 130,000 or so clones, nearly 80% seen once; the top ten hold approximately 1%. The V gene is TRBV5-4, the J gene TRBJ1-2; D ambiguous. The clonotype was recovered from a male donor in good health and CMV-seronegative. The specimen sequenced was PBMCs. This chain's CDR3 is CASSTWTGGRDGYTF. CDR3 sequence (DNA): TGTGCCAGCAGCACCTGGACGGGTGGGAGGGATGGCTACACCTTC.